Listed below are T cell receptor beta chains from one sample, sequenced in a study of blood T cell repertoires in COVID-19. Method: immunoSEQ multiplex PCR; TCRdb's copy keeps in-frame clones and lacks some. This table has fewer than 250,000 clones, around nine tenths appearing once. The sequenced material came from PBMCs or T cells enriched from blood (not recorded which). Receptors were obtained from a man aged 30 to 45 in a cohort exposed to, infected with or recovered from COVID-19 (not recorded which). Both conserved end residues are part of each CDR3. D genes are given only for firm matches. Some rows mark clone size as missing; the rest say once, few, many or name a class of expanded clone.

j_gene,d_gene,v_gene,abundance,CDR3nt,CDR3aa
TRBJ1-2,NA,TRBV12-3/TRBV12-4,NA,TGTGCCAGCGCCCGAAGGGGAGGCTACACCTTC,CASARRGGYTF
TRBJ1-5,NA,TRBV28,once,TGTGCCAGCAGTTCGACATTCCTGCACAATCAGCCCCAGCATTTT,CASSSTFLHNQPQHF
TRBJ2-7,TRBD1,TRBV27,NA,TGTGCCAGCAGACGGGACAGGGCTTCCTACGAGCAGTACTTC,CASRRDRASYEQYF
TRBJ1-2,NA,TRBV27,NA,TGTGCCAGTCTAACTCTACAGGGACCTAACTATGGCTACACCTTC,CASLTLQGPNYGYTF
TRBJ2-2,TRBD2,TRBV19,NA,TGTGCCAGTAGTATAGCCCTGACTAGCGGGAGAACCGGGGAGCTGTTTTTT,CASSIALTSGRTGELFF
TRBJ2-3,NA,TRBV6-2/TRBV6-3,NA,TGTGCCAGCAGTTACGCTAGCAGCACAGATACGCAGTATTTT,CASSYASSTDTQYF
TRBJ2-7,TRBD1,TRBV13,NA,TGTGCCAGCAGCCGACAGGGGGGAGCCTACGAGCAGTACTTC,CASSRQGGAYEQYF
TRBJ1-3,NA,TRBV9,NA,TGTGCCAGCAGCGTAGAGGGGGTGTCTGGAAACACCATATATTTT,CASSVEGVSGNTIYF
TRBJ2-7,NA,TRBV5-1,NA,TGCGCCAGCAGCATCGGACAGTCGTCCTACGAGCAGTACTTC,CASSIGQSSYEQYF
TRBJ2-4,NA,TRBV6-2/TRBV6-3,NA,TGTGCCAGCAGCCGTTCTGGGCTAAACATTCAGTACTTC,CASSRSGLNIQYF
TRBJ1-5,NA,TRBV15,NA,TGTGCCACCAGCAGAGACTTTGGGCCAAATCAGCCCCAGCATTTT,CATSRDFGPNQPQHF